This entry lists 26 T cell receptor beta chains sequenced from one sample in a study of identical twins. TCRdb reanalysed the 5' RACE reads using MiXCR and keeps one entry per CDR3 protein. The repertoire holds about 470,000 distinct CDR3 sequences, with approximately 24% as singletons. These data were also filed under a second study, of T cells expressing NK-cell markers.

Sequencing was carried out using CD4+ T cells sorted from blood. The receptor set was obtained from a woman aged 18-30 years in good health.

The chain uses TRBV19 and TRBJ2-6; D not resolved. V dropped 3 bases and J dropped 1 base, with 7 bases sitting between them. The length of the CDR3 is 15 residues. Germline lookup yields CDR1 LNHDA and CDR2 SQIVND (reference sequence). The CDR3 region is CASSIMGSGANVLTF. For the CDR3, the DNA is TGTGCCAGTAGTATTATGGGGTCTGGGGCCAACGTCCTGACTTTC.

The CDR3 reads CASSQDRARGYTF. The DNA for the CDR3 is TGTGCCAGCAGCCAAGACAGGGCCCGTGGCTACACCTTC. The chain carries TRBV3-1 and TRBJ1-2; possibly TRBD1 for D (5 bases). The CDR3 is 13 residues long. V was shortened by 0 bases and J by 7 bases, with 9 bases between the two germline ends. The V gene's germline CDR1 is LGHDT and CDR2 YNNKEL (reference sequence).

This clonotype occurred a few times. The rearrangement links TRBV5-1 to TRBJ2-1; D is uncertain. CDR1 and CDR2 from the germline V gene are SGHRS and YFSETQ. The CDR3 sequence is 14 residues long. The V and J ends lost 4 bases and 5 bases respectively, with 13 bases between them. The CDR3 DNA follows: TGCGCCAGCAGCCCCCACCCTACAAACAATGAGCAGTTCTTC. Its translation is CASSPHPTNNEQFF.

V usage is TRBV27 and J usage is TRBJ2-5, with a tentative D call TRBD2 (7 bases). The V gene lost 7 bases and the J gene lost 0 bases, with 12 bases spanning the gap. The CDR3 sequence is 14 residues long. Germline V gene data show CDR1 as MNHEY and CDR2 as SMNVEV (reference sequence). This chain's CDR3 is CASKGGGNQETQYF. In DNA form, the CDR3 reads TGTGCCAGCAAGGGAGGGGGAAACCAAGAGACCCAGTACTTC.

A few counts support this clonotype. This chain connects TRBV6-2 or TRBV6-3 to TRBJ2-1, with a possible D match to TRBD1 (6 bases). Germline V CDR1 and CDR2: MNHEY, SVGEGT. V lost 2 bases, J lost 10 bases, and 15 bases lay in between. This CDR3 comprises 14 residues. CDR3 nucleotide sequence: TGTGCCAGCAGTTACCCGAAGGGACATCGAGAGCAGTTCTTC. As protein: CASSYPKGHREQFF.

The chain joins TRBV5-1 to TRBJ2-7, with D unresolved. V was shortened by 0 bases and J by 5 bases, with 12 bases between the two germline ends. Germline V CDR1 and CDR2: SGHRS, YFSETQ. This CDR3 has 14 amino acids. CDR3 amino acids: CASSLGASRHEQYF. DNA of the CDR3: TGCGCCAGCAGCTTGGGGGCCAGTCGGCACGAGCAGTACTTC.

This clonotype was recorded a few times. This chain uses TRBV5-1 with TRBJ2-3; no firm D call. In germline, CDR1 is SGHRS, CDR2 YFSETQ. This CDR3 has 14 residues. V dropped 5 bases and J dropped 6 bases, with 16 bases sitting between them. This CDR3 is CASRVAAARDTQYF. Written as DNA, the CDR3 is TGCGCCAGCAGGGTTGCGGCGGCCAGGGATACGCAGTATTTT.

This clonotype came up a few times. J is TRBJ2-7 and V is TRBV12-3 or TRBV12-4; 7 nucleotides align to TRBD1. CDR3 length equals 15 residues. The ends lost 5 bases at V and 0 bases at J; junction bases unmatched: 7. The CDR3 DNA is TGTGCCAGCAGTCCAAGGGGGCAGAGCTCCTACGAGCAGTACTTC. Translated, it gives CASSPRGQSSYEQYF.

The rearrangement joins TRBV30 to TRBJ1-2; 12 bases match TRBD1. Germline-derived CDR1 and CDR2 are GTSNPN and SVGIG (reference sequence). The CDR3 runs to 12 residues. V was clipped by 5 bases and J by 7 bases; unmatched bases: 2. The CDR3 protein is CAWQGQGAGYTF. The CDR3 nucleotides read TGTGCCTGGCAGGGACAGGGGGCTGGCTACACCTTC.

This clonotype was counted a few times. The V and J genes are TRBV15 and TRBJ2-7, with D possibly matching TRBD2 (5 bases). Germline values: CDR1 LNHNV, CDR2 YYDKDF (reference sequence). There are 13 residues in the CDR3. V lost 5 bases to trimming and J lost 7 bases, with 15 bases between them. CDR3 sequence reads: CATSYLRGSEQYF. CDR3 sequence (DNA): TGTGCCACCAGCTACCTCCGGGGAAGTGAGCAGTACTTC.

This clonotype was seen a few times. The V call is TRBV20-1, the J call TRBJ1-5; D might be TRBD1 (5 bases). Per germline, CDR1 DFQATT and CDR2 SNEGSKA (reference sequence). The CDR3 totals 13 residues. V was trimmed by 3 bases and J by 3 bases, leaving 9 bases between them. CDR3: CSASRGTNQPQHF. CDR3 DNA: TGCAGTGCTAGCCGAGGGACCAATCAGCCCCAGCATTTT.

This sequence joins TRBV5-1 and TRBJ2-1; D might be TRBD2 (5 bases). V lost 3 bases, J lost 6 bases, and 13 bases lay in between. The CDR3 has 14 amino acids. Per the germline V gene, CDR1 is SGHRS and CDR2 is YFSETQ. This CDR3 is CASSSGGLPNEQFF. The CDR3 nucleotides are TGCGCCAGCAGCTCCGGAGGACTCCCCAATGAGCAGTTCTTC.

The V gene is TRBV21-1, the J gene TRBJ2-7; TRBD2, the table's D call, was not compared with the DNA. TRBV21-1 is a recognized pseudogene. The CDR3 length is 14 residues. CDR3 nucleotides: TGTGCCAGCAACTGGACTAGCGGGAGCTACGAGCAGTACTTC. It yields the protein CASNWTSGSYEQYF.

The chain couples TRBV6-2 or TRBV6-3 to TRBJ2-4, with a tentative D call TRBD1 (6 bases). From germline, CDR1 is MNHEY and CDR2 SVGEGT. Trimming shortened V by 4 bases and J by 1 base, and 14 bases separated the two germline ends. CDR3 size: 16 residues. The CDR3 DNA is TGTGCCAGCAGTTTTTTACAGAGGGGGGCCAAAAACATTCAGTACTTC. Amino acids: CASSFLQRGAKNIQYF.

This clonotype was detected a few times. The chain uses TRBV6-5 and TRBJ1-1; D uncertain. CDR1 is MNHEY and CDR2 is SVGAGI in the germline V gene. Trimming shortened V by 4 bases and J by 0 bases, and 15 bases separated the two germline ends. The CDR3 consists of 16 residues. The CDR3, as DNA: TGTGCCAGCAGTTTTAGTGCGGTTGAATTGAACACTGAAGCTTTCTTT. It encodes CASSFSAVELNTEAFF.

This clonotype was seen a single time. This chain connects TRBV4-2 to TRBJ2-2, with D tentatively TRBD2 (6 bases). Trimming shortened V by 3 bases and J by 5 bases, and 10 bases separated the two germline ends. In germline, CDR1 is LGHNA, CDR2 YNFKEQ. The CDR3 covers 14 residues. The CDR3 coding sequence is TGTGCCAGCAGCCAGGATCGGGGGACCGGGGAGCTGTTTTTT. This codes for CASSQDRGTGELFF.

This chain joins TRBV10-3 and TRBJ1-1; TRBD1 matches at 7 bases. In germline, CDR1 is ENHRY, CDR2 SYGVKD. The CDR3 sequence is 14 residues long. V shed 3 bases, J shed 4 bases, and the junction held 5 bases outside the gene matches. The CDR3 is CAISEGGAGTEAFF. The CDR3 DNA reads as TGTGCCATCAGTGAAGGGGGCGCGGGCACTGAAGCTTTCTTT.

This clonotype has more than one count but fewer than ten. The chain carries TRBV10-1 and TRBJ2-2; maybe TRBD1 (5 bases). CDR1 is WNHNN, CDR2 SYGVQD, per germline (reference sequence). The V and J ends lost 4 bases and 7 bases respectively, with 7 bases between them. This CDR3 spans 12 amino acids. The CDR3 protein is CASSVTGGELFF. The DNA for the CDR3 is TGCGCCAGCAGTGTCACAGGCGGGGAGCTGTTTTTT.

This clonotype was seen at least ten times. This chain links TRBV10-3 with TRBJ1-2; 8 bases map to TRBD1. The CDR3 is 13 amino acids. The germline CDR1 and CDR2 sequences are ENHRY and SYGVKD. The trim removed 9 bases at V and 3 bases at J, leaving 6 bases unmatched. CDR3 DNA sequence: TGTGCCATACACTCGGGACAGGACTATGGCTACACCTTC. Its translation is CAIHSGQDYGYTF.

This clonotype was counted ten times or more. The chain carries TRBV29-1 and TRBJ2-1, with 7 nucleotides matching TRBD1. The CDR3 is made up of 11 amino acids. Germline V CDR1 and CDR2: SQVTM, ANQGSEA. Losses at the gene ends were 7 bases for V and 9 bases for J; bases not matched to a gene: 6. The CDR3 loop is CSADRATEQFF. CDR3 in DNA: TGCAGCGCCGACAGGGCTACTGAGCAGTTCTTC.

For this clonotype: Since no conserved phenylalanine or tryptophan closes the CDR3, a read error is the likely cause. The chain recombines TRBV29-1 with TRBJ2-1, with D unclear. The CDR3 sequence is 10 residues long. Germline loops: CDR1 SQVTM, CDR2 ANQGSEA. The V end lost 5 bases, the J end lost 4 bases, and 3 bases lay between the germline ends. CDR3 DNA: TGCAGCGTTTTTTACAATGAGCAGTTCTCC. Translation: CSVFYNEQFS.

The chain employs TRBV30 and TRBJ2-2, with TRBD2 identical over 8 bases. The trim removed 0 bases at V and 4 bases at J, leaving 7 bases unmatched. The germline CDR1 and CDR2 sequences are GTSNPN and SVGIG (reference sequence). The CDR3 is 16 amino acids. This chain's CDR3 is CAWSVRAGRATGELFF. The CDR3, as DNA: TGTGCCTGGAGTGTACGTGCCGGGAGGGCCACCGGGGAGCTGTTTTTT.

This clonotype showed up just a few times. The rearrangement uses TRBV20-1 and TRBJ2-3, with D tentatively TRBD2 (6 bases). Trimming left V 3 bases short and J 0 bases short, with 16 bases between. Germline values: CDR1 DFQATT, CDR2 SNEGSKA (reference sequence). The CDR3 loop spans 16 amino acids. CDR3 DNA sequence: TGCAGTGCTAGGGGCTTGGCGGGAAGTAGCACAGATACGCAGTATTTT. It encodes CSARGLAGSSTDTQYF.

This clonotype occurred a few times. This rearrangement joins TRBV7-2 to TRBJ2-1; 8 bases match TRBD2. The CDR3 covers 13 residues. Germline V lookup: CDR1 SGHTA, CDR2 FQGNSA. The ends lost 1 base at V and 15 bases at J; junction bases unmatched: 8. The CDR3 DNA follows: TGTGCCAGCAGCTTAGTTACGGGAGGGATTCGGTTCTTC. Protein product: CASSLVTGGIRFF.

This clonotype was picked up one time. V usage is TRBV30 and J usage is TRBJ2-5, with D possibly TRBD2 on 6 matching bases. The CDR3 spans 13 residues. In germline, CDR1 is GTSNPN, CDR2 SVGIG (reference sequence). The V gene lost 2 bases and the J gene lost 9 bases, with 16 bases spanning the gap. The CDR3 protein is CAWSPTGAAAQYF. The CDR3 nucleotides are TGTGCCTGGAGTCCGACGGGAGCCGCGGCCCAGTACTTC.

This clonotype turned up a few times. The chain links TRBV20-1 to TRBJ1-1, with a weak D call TRBD1 (5 bases). Trimming shortened V by 5 bases and J by 7 bases, and 11 bases separated the two germline ends. The germline CDR1 and CDR2 sequences are DFQATT and SNEGSKA (reference sequence). The CDR3 runs to 11 residues. DNA of the CDR3: TGCAGTGCTGGGACCGATGTTGAAGCTTTCTTT. Amino acids: CSAGTDVEAFF.